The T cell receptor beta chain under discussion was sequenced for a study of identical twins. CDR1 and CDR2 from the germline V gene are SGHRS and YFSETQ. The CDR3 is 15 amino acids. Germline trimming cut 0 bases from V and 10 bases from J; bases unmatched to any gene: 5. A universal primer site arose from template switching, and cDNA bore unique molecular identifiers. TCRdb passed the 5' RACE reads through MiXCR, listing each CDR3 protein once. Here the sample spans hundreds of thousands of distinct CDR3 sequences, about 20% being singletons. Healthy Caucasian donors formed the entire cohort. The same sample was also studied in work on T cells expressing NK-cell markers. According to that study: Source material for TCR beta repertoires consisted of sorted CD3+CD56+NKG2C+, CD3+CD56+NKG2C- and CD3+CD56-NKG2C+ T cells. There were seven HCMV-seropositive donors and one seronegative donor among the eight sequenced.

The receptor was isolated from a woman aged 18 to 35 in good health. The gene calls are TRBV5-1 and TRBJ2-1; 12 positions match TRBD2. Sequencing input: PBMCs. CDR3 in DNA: TGCGCCAGCAGCTTGGGACTAGCGGGAGAGGGGGAGCAGTTCTTC. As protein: CASSLGLAGEGEQFF. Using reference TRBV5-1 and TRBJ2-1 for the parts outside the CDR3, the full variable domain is KAGVTQTPRYLIKTRGQQVTLSCSPISGHRSVSWYQQTPGQGLQFLFEYFSETQRNKGNFPGRFSGRQFSNSRSEMNVSTLELGDSALYLCASSLGLAGEGEQFFGPGTRLTVL.